The sequence of this TCR beta chain was determined in a study of T cell changes during pregnancy in multiple sclerosis. The CDR3 has 15 amino acids. The V segment lost 2 bases and the J segment 8 bases; nucleotides outside the gene matches: 10. Germline V gene lookup returns CDR1 SEHNR and CDR2 FQNEAQ (reference sequence). Libraries were prepared by immunoSEQ multiplex PCR; TCRdb keeps only in-frame clonotypes and omits some of them. The table lists around 41,000 clones, approximately 90% of them singletons, with roughly 1.4% in the top ten. The source material was PBMCs (not recorded whether the cells were cultured). The receptor comes from a female donor with multiple sclerosis, enrolled in a pregnancy study. The chain has TRBV7-9 and TRBJ1-2, with 8 nucleotides matching TRBD1. The CDR3 DNA reads as TGTGCCAGCAGCTTATCATCGACAGGGGCTGGGGGCTACACCTTC. As protein: CASSLSSTGAGGYTF.